Listed below are T cell receptor beta chains from one sample, sequenced in a study of blood T cell repertoires in COVID-19. Here immunoSEQ multiplex PCR was the method, and the copy in TCRdb shows in-frame clones only, minus some. The sample comprises about 200,000 clones, 88% of which are singletons, and around 4.8% rests with the top ten. The sequenced sample consisted of peripheral blood. Source of these receptors: a human donor in a cohort sampled during active COVID-19. CDR3s leave out the opening cysteine and the closing phenylalanine or tryptophan. Fields, in order: V gene, J gene, clone size, CDR3 protein. Only some rows state a clone size, as once, few, many or a class for expanded clones.

v_call: TRBV3-1/TRBV3-2
j_call: TRBJ2-1
clone_size: .
cdr3_aa: ASSQEGVGRAADEQF

v_call: TRBV2
j_call: TRBJ2-7
clone_size: .
cdr3_aa: ASSVGGARYEQY

v_call: TRBV19
j_call: TRBJ2-7
clone_size: .
cdr3_aa: ASSAGTGSGYEQY

v_call: TRBV15
j_call: TRBJ2-7
clone_size: .
cdr3_aa: ATSRDTRIVAGRNEQY

v_call: TRBV2
j_call: TRBJ2-7
clone_size: .
cdr3_aa: ASSVGSFYEQY

v_call: TRBV2
j_call: TRBJ1-5
clone_size: .
cdr3_aa: ASTKDRAGNQPQH

v_call: TRBV4-2
j_call: TRBJ1-4
clone_size: .
cdr3_aa: ASSQVDWERTGGEKLF

v_call: TRBV6-2/TRBV6-3
j_call: TRBJ2-5
clone_size: .
cdr3_aa: ASSYLAGGFQETQY

v_call: TRBV24-1
j_call: TRBJ2-3
clone_size: .
cdr3_aa: ATSDPGTSGRWGTDTQY

v_call: TRBV7-2
j_call: TRBJ2-7
clone_size: .
cdr3_aa: ASGQQTGSVLEQY

v_call: TRBV6-5
j_call: TRBJ2-7
clone_size: once
cdr3_aa: ASSNCGTGVCEQY

v_call: TRBV3-1/TRBV3-2
j_call: TRBJ1-4
clone_size: .
cdr3_aa: ASSFNREGKLF

v_call: TRBV7-9
j_call: TRBJ2-3
clone_size: .
cdr3_aa: ASSLVTGVSTDTQY

v_call: TRBV7-2
j_call: TRBJ2-1
clone_size: .
cdr3_aa: ASSLMARQGEQF

v_call: TRBV27
j_call: TRBJ2-7
clone_size: .
cdr3_aa: ASSSAGGRAYEQY

v_call: TRBV9
j_call: TRBJ1-1
clone_size: .
cdr3_aa: ASSVDGGNTEAF

v_call: TRBV10-3
j_call: TRBJ1-1
clone_size: .
cdr3_aa: AISNRGEGNTEAF

v_call: TRBV30
j_call: TRBJ2-5
clone_size: .
cdr3_aa: AWSAGRTGRGETQY

v_call: TRBV28
j_call: TRBJ2-7
clone_size: .
cdr3_aa: ASSLFGTGLGLEQY

v_call: TRBV5-4
j_call: TRBJ1-2
clone_size: .
cdr3_aa: ASSSGTGNYGYT

v_call: TRBV4-1
j_call: TRBJ2-6
clone_size: .
cdr3_aa: ASSHTGDSSGANVLT